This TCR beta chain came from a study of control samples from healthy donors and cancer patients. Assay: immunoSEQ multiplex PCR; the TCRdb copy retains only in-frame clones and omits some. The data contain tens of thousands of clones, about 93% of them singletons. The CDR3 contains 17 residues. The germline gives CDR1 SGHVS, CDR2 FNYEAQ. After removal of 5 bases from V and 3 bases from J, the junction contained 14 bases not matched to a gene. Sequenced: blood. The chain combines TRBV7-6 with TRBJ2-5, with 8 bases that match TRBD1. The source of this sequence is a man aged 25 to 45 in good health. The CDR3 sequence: CASSIPAGAGGKETQYF. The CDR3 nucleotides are TGTGCCAGCAGCATACCGGCTGGGGCAGGGGGCAAAGAGACCCAGTACTTC.